This TCR beta chain derives from a study of blood T cell repertoires in COVID-19. The overall study: Sites in the United States, Italy and Spain provided acute and convalescent COVID-19 samples. Sample material is recorded as cDNA or gDNA derived from T cells, B-cell-depleted T cells, or PBMCs.

In the source study's methods: Using reference gene primer amplification, nucleated cell counts were estimated. Libraries were prepared by immunoSEQ multiplex PCR; TCRdb keeps only in-frame clonotypes and omits some of them. For V, J and clone size, that table is used; D and trimming come from the DNA. The table has about 220,000 clones, roughly four fifths seen once. The V segment lost 4 bases and the J segment 3 bases; nucleotides outside the gene matches: 3. The CDR3 spans 15 residues. Germline V gene sequence: CDR1 SGHTA, CDR2 FQGNSA. This clonotype was obtained from a woman aged 55-70 years with acute or convalescent COVID-19. The sample was peripheral blood. V and J are TRBV7-2 and TRBJ2-1; 10 nucleotides match TRBD2. DNA of the CDR3: TGTGCCAGCAGCTCGACTAGCGGGTACTACAATGAGCAGTTCTTC. Translated, it gives CASSSTSGYYNEQFF. Filled out from reference TRBV7-2 and TRBJ2-1, the complete variable domain reads GAGVSQSPSNKVTEKGKDVELRCDPISGHTALYWYRQSLGQGLEFLIYFQGNSAPDKSGLPSDRFSAERTGGSVSTLTIQRTQQEDSAVYLCASSSTSGYYNEQFFGPGTRLTVL.